This TCR beta chain was captured in a study of OX40 agonist ivuxolimab in advanced cancers. The germline gives CDR1 MNHNS, CDR2 SASEGT. The CDR3 is 14 residues long. V lost 8 bases to trimming and J lost 0 bases, with 14 bases between them. This clone was seen a single time. Here immunoSEQ multiplex PCR was the method, and the copy in TCRdb shows in-frame clones only, minus some. Here the sample spans fewer than 80,000 clones, over 80% being singletons. Material: CD4+ or CD8+ T cells sorted from blood, obtained in a trial of the OX40 agonist ivuxolimab. V and J are TRBV6-1 and TRBJ2-7; D is possibly TRBD1 (6 bases). This sequence was found in an adult with an advanced solid tumor such as melanoma, head and neck, liver or kidney cancer. The CDR3 spells CASATGLSSYEQYF. The CDR3 nucleotides are TGTGCCAGCGCTACAGGGCTGAGCTCCTACGAGCAGTACTTC.